What follows is one TCR beta chain and its context. Its antigen is undetermined. The junction departs from germline at one end; a sequencing error may be responsible. The entry originates in a study of cytomegalovirus exposure and HLA in healthy donors. Study outcomes and limitations: Most TCR sequences were uncommon, yet certain public TCRs appeared in many donors.

Amplification used 60 Vbeta primers and 13 Jbeta primers. TCRdb keeps only in-frame clones here, not all; method: immunoSEQ multiplex PCR. The sample has tens of thousands of clones, roughly 80% seen once. This CDR3 region has 16 residues. CDR1 is SGHRS and CDR2 is YFSETQ in the germline V gene. The sample taken for sequencing was PBMCs. This clonotype originated in a man aged 50 to 59 in good health and CMV-seropositive. The chain combines TRBV5-1 with TRBJ2-4; 11 bases map to TRBD2. This CDR3 is CASSPPIAGGTNSQYF. The CDR3 bases are TGCGCCAGCAGCCCCCCCATAGCGGGAGGGACAAACAGTCAGTACTTC.